Reported below is one T cell receptor beta chain. The antigen is unknown. The junction and the germline gene differ at one end; a read error may be behind it. The sample comes from a study of T cells in Graves' hyperthyroidism and ophthalmopathy. Whole-study findings and limits: Within blood appeared most thyroid clonotypes that had expanded above 0.001.

Per germline, CDR1 DFQATT and CDR2 SNEGSKA (reference sequence). CDR3 size: 15 residues. Newly diagnosed hyperthyroidism, duration under 2 months, in patients aged 18 to 65. PBMCs were collected from an approximately 9 ml volume of fresh peripheral blood. RNA transcripts gave rise to amplified TCR beta CDR3 regions. Researchers ran a first-round RT-PCR on the TCR CDR3 using the HTBI primer set. TCRdb analysed the multiplex PCR reads with MiXCR anew, one entry per CDR3 protein. This sample yields 370,000 or so distinct CDR3 sequences, of which roughly 13% are seen a single time; less than 25% belongs to the top ten.

The genes are TRBV20-1 and TRBJ1-6, with D maybe TRBD1 (6 bases). The source material was blood. The source is a man aged 25 to 40 with Graves' hyperthyroidism that later progressed to Graves' ophthalmopathy. The CDR3 region is CGARDHGGGNSPLHF. In nucleotides, the CDR3 is TGCGGTGCTAGAGATCATGGAGGGGGTAATTCACCCCTCCACTTT.